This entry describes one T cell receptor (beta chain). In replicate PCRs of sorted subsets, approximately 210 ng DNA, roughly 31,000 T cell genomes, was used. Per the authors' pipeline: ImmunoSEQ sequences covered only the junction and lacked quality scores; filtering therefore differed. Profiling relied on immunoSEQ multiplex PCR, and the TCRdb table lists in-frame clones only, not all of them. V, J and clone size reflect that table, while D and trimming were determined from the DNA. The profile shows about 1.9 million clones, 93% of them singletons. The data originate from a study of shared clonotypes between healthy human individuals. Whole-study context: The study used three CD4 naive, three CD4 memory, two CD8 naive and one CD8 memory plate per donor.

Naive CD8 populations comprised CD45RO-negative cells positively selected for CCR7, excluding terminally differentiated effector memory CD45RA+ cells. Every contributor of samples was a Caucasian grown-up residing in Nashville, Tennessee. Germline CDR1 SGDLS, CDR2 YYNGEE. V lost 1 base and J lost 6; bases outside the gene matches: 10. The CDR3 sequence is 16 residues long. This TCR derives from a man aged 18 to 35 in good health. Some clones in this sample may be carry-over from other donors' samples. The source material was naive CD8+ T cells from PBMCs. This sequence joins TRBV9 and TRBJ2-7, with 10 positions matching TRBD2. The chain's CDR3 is CASSVTVLVAGGEQYF. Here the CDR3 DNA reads TGTGCCAGCAGCGTAACAGTGTTAGTAGCGGGAGGCGAGCAGTACTTC.